The entry below describes one T cell receptor (beta chain). A much larger clone differs by one base, so this may be a read error. The sample is drawn from a study of T cells in Graves' hyperthyroidism and ophthalmopathy. The wider study: Peripheral blood samples were taken at initial diagnosis, prior to any treatment.

The investigators amplified TCR beta CDR3 regions from RNA transcripts. With the HTBI primer set, the TCR CDR3 went through a first round of RT-PCR. One entry per CDR3 protein, called by TCRdb with MiXCR from the multiplex PCR reads. The table has 350,000 to 400,000 distinct CDR3 sequences, 19% seen once. The patients, who ranged from 18 to 65 in age, presented with newly diagnosed hyperthyroidism lasting under 2 months. CDR1 PRHDT and CDR2 FYEKMQ come from the germline V gene (reference sequence). This CDR3 comprises 11 residues. The receptor was derived from a young woman with Graves' hyperthyroidism. The chain uses TRBV13 and TRBJ1-1; no firm D call. Sequencing was done on a sample of blood. The DNA of the CDR3 is TGTGCCAGCAGCCAACGGGGTAAGGCTCTCTTT. Protein sequence: CASSQRGKALF.